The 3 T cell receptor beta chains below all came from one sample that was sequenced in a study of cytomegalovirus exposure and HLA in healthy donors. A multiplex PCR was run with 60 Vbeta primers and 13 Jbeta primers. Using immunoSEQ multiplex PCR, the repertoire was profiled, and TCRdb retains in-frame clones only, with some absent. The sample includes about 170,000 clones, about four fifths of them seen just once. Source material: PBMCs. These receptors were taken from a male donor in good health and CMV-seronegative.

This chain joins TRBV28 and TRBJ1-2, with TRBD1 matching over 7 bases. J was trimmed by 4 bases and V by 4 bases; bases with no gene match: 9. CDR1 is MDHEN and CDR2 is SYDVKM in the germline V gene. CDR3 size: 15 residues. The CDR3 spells CASSWSTGASYGYTF. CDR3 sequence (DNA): TGTGCCAGCAGTTGGTCTACAGGGGCCAGCTATGGCTACACCTTC.

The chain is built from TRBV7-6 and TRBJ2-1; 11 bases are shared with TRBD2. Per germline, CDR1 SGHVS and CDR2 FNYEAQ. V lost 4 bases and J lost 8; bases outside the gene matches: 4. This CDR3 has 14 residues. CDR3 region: CASSSLAGGDEQFF. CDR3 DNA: TGTGCCAGCAGCTCTCTAGCGGGGGGCGATGAGCAGTTCTTC.

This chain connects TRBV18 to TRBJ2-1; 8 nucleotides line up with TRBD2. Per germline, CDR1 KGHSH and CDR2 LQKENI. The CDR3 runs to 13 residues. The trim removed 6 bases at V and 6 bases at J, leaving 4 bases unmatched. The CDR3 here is CASSLAGFNEQFF. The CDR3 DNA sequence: TGTGCCAGCTCCTTAGCGGGATTCAATGAGCAGTTCTTC.